The 32 T cell receptor beta chains given below trace back to one sample, sequenced in a study of blood T cells in healthy people across ages. Sample-barcoded 5' priming and a J-beta primer mix drove a second PCR of about 7 to 11 cycles. TCRdb passed the 5' RACE reads through MiXCR, listing each CDR3 protein once. The profile shows 600,000 or so distinct CDR3 sequences, roughly 20% of them singletons. Sample: blood. The receptor set was obtained from a man in his 70s in good health.

This clonotype has more than one count but fewer than ten. The rearrangement joins TRBV4-3 to TRBJ2-2, with D perhaps matching TRBD1 (6 bases). Germline CDR1 LGHNA, CDR2 YSLEER. V shed 5 bases and J shed 1 base, with 11 bases lying between them. The CDR3 consists of 15 residues. The DNA of the CDR3 is TGCGCCAGCAGCTACCGGACAGAGAACACCGGGGAGCTGTTTTTT. Amino acid sequence: CASSYRTENTGELFF.

The rearrangement joins TRBV29-1 to TRBJ1-2, with no clear D. Per germline, CDR1 SQVTM and CDR2 ANQGSEA. The CDR3 consists of 12 residues. Trimming cost V 0 bases and J 7 bases, with 9 bases left between them. The DNA of the CDR3 is TGCAGCGTTGAAGATCACAAAAGTGGCTACACCTTC. Encoded protein: CSVEDHKSGYTF.

This clonotype occurred a few times. The chain has TRBV2 and TRBJ2-4; D not certain. The V end lost 4 bases, the J end lost 0 bases, and 10 bases lay between the germline ends. The CDR3 loop spans 15 amino acids. In germline, CDR1 is SNHLY, CDR2 FYNNEI. For the CDR3, the DNA is TGTGCCAGCAGTGGGCAAAGCAGAGCCAAAAACATTCAGTACTTC. As protein: CASSGQSRAKNIQYF.

The chain has TRBV20-1 and TRBJ2-6, with D possibly matching TRBD1 (5 bases). Trimming removed 3 bases at V and 0 bases at J, with 9 bases between. The CDR3 length is 15 residues. The germline V gene encodes CDR1 DFQATT and CDR2 SNEGSKA (reference sequence). CDR3 bases: TGCAGTGCTAGTTCGCAGGGCTCTGGGGCCAACGTCCTGACTTTC. The encoded protein is CSASSQGSGANVLTF.

This clonotype was counted many times. The chain has TRBV2 and TRBJ2-7; weak D call: TRBD2 (6 bases). The germline gives CDR1 SNHLY, CDR2 FYNNEI. There are 13 residues in the CDR3. The V end was cut by 3 bases, the J end by 5 bases, with 11 bases between. CDR3 residues: CASSEGSSDEQYF. As DNA, the CDR3 is TGTGCCAGCAGTGAGGGCTCTAGCGACGAGCAGTACTTC.

The chain couples TRBV28 to TRBJ1-2; no clear D. The V gene lost 2 bases and the J gene lost 8 bases, with 15 bases spanning the gap. CDR3 length: 14 amino acids. Germline CDR1 reads MDHEN; CDR2 reads SYDVKM. The CDR3 reads CASSLGFGSEGYTF. As DNA, the CDR3 is TGTGCCAGCAGTTTAGGGTTCGGCAGTGAAGGCTACACCTTC.

This clonotype appeared many times. The chain recombines TRBV10-3 with TRBJ2-5; the match to TRBD2 covers 7 bases. With V trimmed by 6 bases and J by 4 bases, 8 bases remained unmatched. This CDR3 has 14 amino acids. Germline loops: CDR1 ENHRY, CDR2 SYGVKD. For the CDR3, the DNA is TGTGCCATCAGGGATCACATAGCGGGAGAGACCCAGTACTTC. Amino acids: CAIRDHIAGETQYF.

In this sample, this clonotype turned up a few times. In nucleotides, the CDR3 is TGCGCCAGCAGCTTTGGACAGCCAAATAATGAAAAACTGTTTTTT. Translation gives CASSFGQPNNEKLFF. The chain is built from TRBV5-1 and TRBJ1-4; tentatively, D is TRBD1 (6 bases). V lost 2 bases, J lost 4 bases, and 12 bases lay in between. Per germline, CDR1 SGHRS and CDR2 YFSETQ. The CDR3 sequence is 15 residues long.

This chain links TRBV6-1 with TRBJ2-1, with D tentatively TRBD1 or TRBD2 (5 bases each). The CDR3 length is 13 residues. Germline V gene sequence: CDR1 MNHNS, CDR2 SASEGT. The germline V and J ends were trimmed by 1 base and 15 bases, with 16 bases remaining between them. The CDR3 sequence: CASSEGAGTSTFF. The CDR3 region has the DNA TGTGCCAGCAGTGAAGGGGCCGGGACCAGCACGTTCTTC.

CDR3 loop: CASSEGNWDEQYF. The CDR3 region has the DNA TGTGCCAGCAGTGAGGGGAATTGGGACGAGCAGTACTTC. This chain uses TRBV6-6 with TRBJ2-7, with D perhaps TRBD1 or TRBD2 (5 bases each). V was pared by 5 bases and J by 5 bases, with 13 bases between. CDR1 is MNHNY and CDR2 is SVGAGI in the germline V gene (reference sequence). The CDR3 totals 13 residues.

V is TRBV29-1 and J is TRBJ2-5, with 8 nucleotides matching TRBD1. CDR3 size: 14 residues. Germline CDR1 SQVTM, CDR2 ANQGSEA. This CDR3 reads CSSEAGGSMGTQYF. CDR3 DNA: TGCAGTTCCGAGGCAGGGGGCTCGATGGGAACCCAGTACTTC.

This chain uses TRBV6-1 with TRBJ1-2; TRBD1 aligns across 7 bases. Germline assignment: CDR1 MNHNS and CDR2 SASEGT. The CDR3 extends over 12 amino acids. Trimming at V came to 6 bases and at J to 5 bases, leaving 3 bases not matched to a gene. CDR3 DNA: TGTGCCAGCAGCGACAGGGAGTATGGCTACACCTTC. Protein: CASSDREYGYTF.

This clonotype came up a few times. V gene TRBV28 combines with J gene TRBJ2-3; perhaps TRBD2 as D (6 bases). CDR1 is MDHEN and CDR2 is SYDVKM in the germline V gene. Trimming removed 7 bases from V and 1 base from J, with 18 bases in between. The CDR3 length is 16 residues. The CDR3 coding sequence is TGTGCCAGCATCTCGGGGCTAGCGATCCGCACAGATACGCAGTATTTT. Its translation is CASISGLAIRTDTQYF.

The chain recombines TRBV3-1 with TRBJ2-5, with 7 bases identical to TRBD1. Germline CDR1 LGHDT, CDR2 YNNKEL (reference sequence). The V segment lost 2 bases and the J segment 5 bases; nucleotides outside the gene matches: 5. The CDR3 is 14 residues long. The CDR3 nucleotides are TGTGCCAGCAGCCAACCAGACAGGGCCGAGACCCAGTACTTC. It yields the protein CASSQPDRAETQYF.

V is TRBV6-5 and J is TRBJ2-1, with 8 bases lining up with TRBD2. V lost 2 bases and J lost 4; bases outside the gene matches: 13. The germline CDR1 and CDR2 sequences are MNHEY and SVGAGI. This CDR3 has 18 residues. The CDR3: CASSYRATSGGTYNEQFF. As DNA, the CDR3 is TGTGCCAGCAGTTACCGGGCAACTAGCGGAGGTACTTACAATGAGCAGTTCTTC.

This clonotype came up a few times. The genes are TRBV20-1 and TRBJ2-1; 13 nucleotides align to TRBD2. Germline V gene lookup returns CDR1 DFQATT and CDR2 SNEGSKA (reference sequence). The length of the CDR3 is 14 residues. V lost 6 bases and J lost 6; bases outside the gene matches: 5. The CDR3 region is CSAPGLAGINEQFF. The DNA for the CDR3 is TGCAGTGCACCGGGACTAGCGGGGATCAATGAGCAGTTCTTC.

The rearrangement uses TRBV5-1 and TRBJ2-2; perhaps TRBD2 as D (5 bases). The CDR3 runs to 12 residues. Looked up from germline, CDR1 is SGHRS and CDR2 is YFSETQ. V dropped 2 bases and J dropped 7 bases, with 6 bases sitting between them. The CDR3 nucleotides read TGCGCCAGCAGCTTTGACTACGGGGAGCTGTTTTTT. It translates to CASSFDYGELFF.

The chain joins TRBV6-1 to TRBJ2-2; D remains unclear. Trimming removed 5 bases from V and 1 base from J, with 8 bases in between. Germline lookup yields CDR1 MNHNS and CDR2 SASEGT. The CDR3 spans 14 residues. The CDR3 loop is CASSSERNTGELFF. The DNA of the CDR3 is TGTGCCAGCAGTTCGGAGAGGAACACCGGGGAGCTGTTTTTT.

The chain couples TRBV15 to TRBJ2-4; 13 nucleotides match TRBD2. Germline-derived CDR1 and CDR2 are LNHNV and YYDKDF (reference sequence). This CDR3 region has 16 residues. The trim removed 0 bases at V and 6 bases at J, leaving 2 bases unmatched. The CDR3 loop reads CATSRELAGGLNIQYF. The CDR3 bases are TGTGCCACCAGCAGAGAACTAGCGGGAGGGTTAAACATTCAGTACTTC.

This clonotype was counted many times. The rearrangement links TRBV9 to TRBJ1-2; a possible D gene is TRBD1 (5 bases). With 0 bases removed from V and 2 bases from J, the gap between germline ends came to 11 bases. The germline V gene encodes CDR1 SGDLS and CDR2 YYNGEE. The length of the CDR3 is 15 residues. The CDR3 protein is CASSVALEGNYGYTF. As DNA, the CDR3 is TGTGCCAGCAGCGTAGCTCTGGAGGGGAACTATGGCTACACCTTC.

This clonotype was recorded a few times. The chain combines TRBV9 with TRBJ2-2; 11 bases match TRBD2. Trimming took 0 bases from V and 5 from J; bases not matched to a gene: 3. The CDR3 runs to 16 residues. CDR1 and CDR2 from the germline V gene are SGDLS and YYNGEE. CDR3 protein: CASSVVASGRTGELFF. The CDR3 region has the DNA TGTGCCAGCAGCGTAGTGGCTAGCGGGAGGACCGGGGAGCTGTTTTTT.

This clonotype appeared a single time. This chain links TRBV7-9 with TRBJ2-7, with a possible D match to TRBD2 (6 bases). Per the germline V gene, CDR1 is SEHNR and CDR2 is FQNEAQ (reference sequence). V dropped 5 bases and J dropped 0 bases, with 14 bases sitting between them. The CDR3 extends over 15 amino acids. CDR3 protein: CASSGSGQSSYEQYF. CDR3 bases: TGTGCCAGCAGCGGGAGCGGGCAAAGCTCCTACGAGCAGTACTTC. Filled out from reference TRBV7-9 and TRBJ2-7, the complete variable domain reads DTGVSQNPRHKITKRGQNVTFRCDPISEHNRLYWYRQTLGQGPEFLTYFQNEAQLEKSRLLSDRFSAERPKGSFSTLEIQRTEQGDSAMYLCASSGSGQSSYEQYFGPGTRLTVT.

The chain recombines TRBV20-1 with TRBJ1-1; TRBD1 matches 7 bases. With 1 base clipped from V and 0 bases from J, the junction kept 8 bases outside the gene matches. Per the germline V gene, CDR1 is DFQATT and CDR2 is SNEGSKA (reference sequence). This CDR3 has 16 amino acids. The DNA for the CDR3 is TGCAGTGCTAGAGTGGCAGGGACAGAGATGAACACTGAAGCTTTCTTT. Amino acid sequence: CSARVAGTEMNTEAFF.

This clonotype was counted only a few times. The rearrangement links TRBV2 to TRBJ2-2, with 7 positions matching TRBD1. The CDR3 consists of 12 residues. Per germline, CDR1 SNHLY and CDR2 FYNNEI. V trimming: 6 bases; J trimming: 7 bases; junction bases outside the gene matches: 2. The DNA of the CDR3 is TGTGCCAGCAGGAGACAGGGCGGGGAGCTGTTTTTT. Translation gives CASRRQGGELFF.

The chain employs TRBV9 and TRBJ2-2; the match to TRBD2 covers 11 bases. Trimming removed 1 base from V and 1 base from J; junction bases left unmatched: 12. The CDR3 covers 20 residues. Germline lookup yields CDR1 SGDLS and CDR2 YYNGEE. The CDR3 DNA is TGTGCCAGCAGCGTATCTCTTCCGTGGGGGACTAGCGGGAACACCGGGGAGCTGTTTTTT. Translation gives CASSVSLPWGTSGNTGELFF.

V is TRBV6-2 or TRBV6-3 and J is TRBJ2-3; 9 positions agree with TRBD1. The CDR3 contains 22 residues. Looked up from germline, CDR1 is MNHEY and CDR2 is SVGEGT. J was trimmed by 1 base and V by 4 bases; bases with no gene match: 24. In DNA, the CDR3 is TGTGCCAGCAGTTGCTCCAACGTGTTCCCACCTACAGGGGGCTGGGGCACAGATACGCAGTATTTT. Translation gives CASSCSNVFPPTGGWGTDTQYF.

The rearrangement links TRBV7-9 to TRBJ2-3; 7 bases match TRBD1. In germline, CDR1 is SEHNR, CDR2 FQNEAQ (reference sequence). Losses at the gene ends were 5 bases for V and 5 bases for J; bases not matched to a gene: 13. The CDR3 sequence is 16 residues long. The chain's CDR3 is CASSRHGQGVRDTQYF. In DNA, the CDR3 is TGTGCCAGCAGCCGCCATGGGCAGGGGGTGAGAGATACGCAGTATTTT.

The table lists this clonotype with a few counts. This chain links TRBV19 with TRBJ2-4; TRBD1 is a possible D gene (6 bases). CDR1 and CDR2 (germline): LNHDA, SQIVND (reference sequence). V dropped 11 bases and J dropped 3 bases, with 17 bases sitting between them. The CDR3 runs to 14 residues. The CDR3 DNA is TGTGCCGGTGAACAGGGTTTTGGCAAAAACATTCAGTACTTC. Translation: CAGEQGFGKNIQYF.

The rearrangement joins TRBV28 to TRBJ2-7, with 9 bases that match TRBD2. J was trimmed by 1 base and V by 3 bases; bases with no gene match: 7. Germline V lookup: CDR1 MDHEN, CDR2 SYDVKM. This CDR3 region has 16 residues. The CDR3 bases are TGTGCCAGCAGTTTTACTCTAGCGGGACTTTCCTACGAGCAGTACTTC. Translated: CASSFTLAGLSYEQYF.

This clonotype has a handful of counts. This chain connects TRBV9 to TRBJ2-5; 8 bases are a match to TRBD2. The CDR3 covers 15 residues. The germline V gene has CDR1 SGDLS and CDR2 YYNGEE. The ends lost 1 base at V and 3 bases at J; junction bases unmatched: 5. The CDR3 loop reads CASSVSGTREETQYF. The DNA of the CDR3 is TGTGCCAGCAGCGTATCCGGGACTAGAGAAGAGACCCAGTACTTC.

This chain uses TRBV12-3 or TRBV12-4 with TRBJ1-1; 11 bases fit TRBD1. This CDR3 has 15 amino acids. J gave up 1 base and V 6 bases, and 4 bases lay outside the gene matches. The chain's CDR3 is CASRWDRGRNTEAFF. CDR3 bases: TGTGCCAGCAGATGGGACAGGGGGAGGAACACTGAAGCTTTCTTT.

To note about this clonotype: The junction departs from the called germline gene at one end, perhaps through a read error. The V gene is TRBV7-3, the J gene TRBJ2-1, with 7 nucleotides matching TRBD2. Per germline, CDR1 SGHTA and CDR2 FQGTGA. The CDR3 totals 16 residues. CDR3 region: CASSLILASGLNERFF. For the CDR3, the DNA is TGTGCCAGCAGCTTAATTCTGGCTAGCGGCTTGAATGAGCGGTTCTTC.